The 23 T cell receptor beta chains reported below all come from one sample, sequenced in a study of radiotherapy plus CTLA-4 blockade in lung cancer. Assay used: immunoSEQ multiplex PCR; TCRdb lists only in-frame clones, some missing. The table shows 45,000 or so clones, with around 69% occurring only once. The sequences come from peripheral blood, collected from a patient treated with radiotherapy plus ipilimumab. The receptor source for this set is a human donor with non-small cell lung cancer who had stable disease on radiotherapy plus ipilimumab.

The chain recombines TRBV7-7 with TRBJ2-5, with 15 bases aligning to TRBD2. Per the germline V gene, CDR1 is SSHAT and CDR2 is FNYEAQ (reference sequence). This CDR3 spans 16 amino acids. V dropped 5 bases and J dropped 2; count of bases not matched to a gene: 3. The chain's CDR3 is CASSPGTSGGQETQYF. CDR3 DNA: TGTGCCAGCAGCCCCGGGACTAGCGGGGGGCAAGAGACCCAGTACTTC.

The chain combines TRBV29-1 with TRBJ1-2, with 7 bases lining up with TRBD1. The germline gives CDR1 SQVTM, CDR2 ANQGSEA. The CDR3 length is 14 residues. After removal of 6 bases from V and 5 bases from J, the junction contained 12 bases not matched to a gene. The chain's CDR3 is CSVDRDRVGYGYTF. As DNA, the CDR3 is TGCAGCGTAGACCGAGACAGGGTGGGGTATGGCTACACCTTC.

The sample holds a few counts of this clone. This chain uses TRBV9 with TRBJ2-5, with a weak D call TRBD2 (6 bases). CDR1 is SGDLS, CDR2 YYNGEE, per germline. The V end was cut by 0 bases, the J end by 5 bases, with 11 bases between. This CDR3 region has 14 residues. CDR3 nucleotide sequence: TGTGCCAGCAGCGTAGGTGGAGGGAGGGAGACCCAGTACTTC. This encodes CASSVGGGRETQYF.

In this sample, this clone turned up once. The junction departs from the called germline gene at one end, perhaps through a read error. The chain is built from TRBV11-1 and TRBJ2-1; a weak D match, TRBD1 (6 bases). Germline V lookup: CDR1 SGHAT, CDR2 FQDESV (reference sequence). The CDR3 covers 13 residues. CDR3 region: CASSLAGDNGQFF. The CDR3 bases are TGTGCCAGCAGCTTAGCAGGGGACAATGGGCAGTTCTTC.

The CDR3 nucleotides are TGTGCCAGCAGCCAAGGCGGTTACGAGCAGTACTTC. Residues: CASSQGGYEQYF. The rearrangement uses TRBV14 and TRBJ2-7; D remains ambiguous. The germline gives CDR1 SGHDN, CDR2 FVKESK. V lost 1 base and J 4 bases, leaving 5 bases between the germline ends. The CDR3 contains 12 residues.

This chain's CDR3 is CASREQGGNTIYF. For the CDR3, the DNA is TGTGCCAGCAGGGAACAGGGGGGAAACACCATATATTTT. The chain joins TRBV6-5 to TRBJ1-3, with 7 bases aligning to TRBD1. Germline assignment: CDR1 MNHEY and CDR2 SVGAGI. J lost 4 bases, V lost 6 bases, and 3 bases had no gene match. The CDR3 is made up of 13 amino acids.

The chain combines TRBV5-4 with TRBJ1-2, with 7 bases lining up with TRBD1. In germline, CDR1 is SGHNT, CDR2 YYREEE (reference sequence). The CDR3 totals 14 residues. Losses at the gene ends were 1 base for V and 6 bases for J; bases not matched to a gene: 6. The CDR3 nucleotides read TGTGCCAGCAGCTTGCCCGACAGGGAGCATGGCTACACCTTC. Protein product: CASSLPDREHGYTF. Looking up the rest from reference TRBV5-4 and TRBJ1-2 gives the full variable domain: ETGVTQSPTHLIKTRGQQVTLRCSSQSGHNTVSWYQQALGQGPQFIFQYYREEENGRGNFPPRFSGLQFPNYSSELNVNALELDDSALYLCASSLPDREHGYTFGSGTRLTVV.

V gene TRBV2 combines with J gene TRBJ1-1, with 12 bases that match TRBD1. This CDR3 contains 18 residues. With V trimmed by 3 bases and J by 5 bases, 13 bases remained unmatched. Germline CDR1 and CDR2: SNHLY and FYNNEI. CDR3 loop: CASSDPRDRGPRDTEAFF. CDR3 sequence (DNA): TGTGCCAGCAGTGATCCGCGGGACAGGGGGCCGAGAGATACTGAAGCTTTCTTT.

The genes are TRBV27 and TRBJ2-5, with no clear D. Germline V CDR1 and CDR2: MNHEY, SMNVEV (reference sequence). The ends were cut back, 4 bases at V and 6 bases at J, with 15 bases in the middle. The CDR3 has 14 residues. The CDR3 DNA is TGTGCCAGCAGTTCTTCTACGGTCGAGAAGACCCAGTACTTC. It translates to CASSSSTVEKTQYF.

The V call is TRBV7-2, the J call TRBJ1-1; D not certain. Per germline, CDR1 SGHTA and CDR2 FQGNSA. V was cut by 4 bases and J by 0 bases, with 12 bases left in between. There are 15 residues in the CDR3. CDR3 sequence reads: CASSSPRRMNTEAFF. CDR3 nucleotides: TGTGCCAGCAGCTCCCCCAGGAGGATGAACACTGAAGCTTTCTTT. The whole variable domain, remainder taken from reference TRBV7-2 and TRBJ1-1, is GAGVSQSPSNKVTEKGKDVELRCDPISGHTALYWYRQSLGQGLEFLIYFQGNSAPDKSGLPSDRFSAERTGGSVSTLTIQRTQQEDSAVYLCASSSPRRMNTEAFFGQGTRLTVV.

This clone was seen just once. The chain recombines TRBV29-1 with TRBJ1-1; TRBD1 matches 11 bases. The CDR3 is 12 residues long. The germline gives CDR1 SQVTM, CDR2 ANQGSEA. V lost 7 bases and J lost 11; bases outside the gene matches: 9. CDR3: CSAASDRGLAFF. The CDR3 DNA reads as TGCAGCGCCGCCTCGGACAGGGGGCTTGCTTTCTTT.

The chain links TRBV6-5 to TRBJ2-3; D is possibly TRBD1 or TRBD2 (5 bases each). This CDR3 contains 12 residues. Trimming removed 6 bases from V and 2 bases from J, with 6 bases in between. Germline V gene data show CDR1 as MNHEY and CDR2 as SVGAGI. Here the CDR3 reads CASSGATDTQYF. CDR3 nucleotides: TGTGCCAGCAGCGGGGCCACAGATACGCAGTATTTT.

The chain employs TRBV5-5 and TRBJ1-4; TRBD1 matches 7 bases. The length of the CDR3 is 16 residues. V dropped 0 bases and J dropped 8; count of bases not matched to a gene: 10. The V gene's germline CDR1 is SGHKS and CDR2 YYEKEE (reference sequence). The CDR3 loop is CASSLAREQGYEKLFF. In DNA, the CDR3 is TGTGCCAGCAGCTTGGCCCGAGAACAGGGGTACGAAAAACTGTTTTTT.

The chain combines TRBV7-9 with TRBJ1-4; 9 nucleotides line up with TRBD1. This CDR3 region has 14 residues. With V trimmed by 5 bases and J by 8 bases, 6 bases remained unmatched. CDR1 and CDR2 from the germline V gene are SEHNR and FQNEAQ (reference sequence). The CDR3 loop is CASSPQGAREKLFF. CDR3 coding DNA: TGTGCCAGCAGCCCACAGGGGGCGCGCGAAAAACTGTTTTTT.

The V call is TRBV4-1, the J call TRBJ1-1; 9 nucleotides line up with TRBD1. The CDR3 is made up of 18 amino acids. J was trimmed by 1 base and V by 0 bases; bases with no gene match: 9. The germline V gene encodes CDR1 MGHRA and CDR2 YSYEKL. CDR3 region: CASSQDRGQGLRNTEAFF. DNA for the CDR3: TGCGCCAGCAGCCAAGATCGGGGACAGGGACTTAGGAACACTGAAGCTTTCTTT.

This clone was detected once. The chain couples TRBV2 to TRBJ2-2; 11 bases are shared with TRBD2. Trimming cost V 7 bases and J 5 bases; bases outside gene matches: 6. The CDR3 length is 15 residues. The germline CDR1 and CDR2 sequences are SNHLY and FYNNEI. The CDR3 DNA reads TGTGCCAGCAAAACTAGCGGGGGTACGACCGGGGAGCTGTTTTTT. Translating gives CASKTSGGTTGELFF.

The chain uses TRBV5-1 and TRBJ2-1; 9 bases align to TRBD1. The germline V gene encodes CDR1 SGHRS and CDR2 YFSETQ. This CDR3 contains 15 residues. J was trimmed by 3 bases and V by 4 bases; bases with no gene match: 5. The CDR3: CASSTGTGNYNEQFF. Here the CDR3 DNA reads TGCGCCAGCAGCACCGGGACAGGGAACTACAATGAGCAGTTCTTC. The full variable domain, rest sourced from reference TRBV5-1 and TRBJ2-1, is KAGVTQTPRYLIKTRGQQVTLSCSPISGHRSVSWYQQTPGQGLQFLFEYFSETQRNKGNFPGRFSGRQFSNSRSEMNVSTLELGDSALYLCASSTGTGNYNEQFFGPGTRLTVL.

The genes are TRBV6-5 and TRBJ1-6; tentatively, D is TRBD1 (5 bases). V was cut by 5 bases and J by 5 bases, with 10 bases left in between. The V gene's germline CDR1 is MNHEY and CDR2 SVGAGI. This CDR3 has 14 amino acids. The CDR3 here is CASSGETDNSPLHF. As DNA, the CDR3 is TGTGCCAGCAGTGGGGAGACAGATAATTCACCCCTCCACTTT.

The V gene is TRBV2, the J gene TRBJ1-4, with D possibly being TRBD1 (5 bases). CDR3 length: 16 amino acids. Per germline, CDR1 SNHLY and CDR2 FYNNEI. V was clipped by 7 bases and J by 4 bases, with 19 bases between them. The CDR3 DNA follows: TGTGCCAGCAATTCCCTAACAGGAGCGGGTAATGAAAAACTGTTTTTT. Translation gives CASNSLTGAGNEKLFF.

The genes are TRBV18 and TRBJ1-6; D gene uncertain. Trimming removed 3 bases at V and 0 bases at J, with 9 bases between. The CDR3 has 16 residues. Germline V gene data show CDR1 as KGHSH and CDR2 as LQKENI. The CDR3 is CASSPSRSSYNSPLHF. CDR3 sequence (DNA): TGTGCCAGCTCACCGTCCCGTAGCTCCTATAATTCACCCCTCCACTTT.

The gene calls are TRBV6-1 and TRBJ1-4; perhaps TRBD1 as D (5 bases). V was trimmed by 5 bases and J by 6 bases, leaving 13 bases between them. Germline values: CDR1 MNHNS, CDR2 SASEGT. The length of the CDR3 is 14 residues. CDR3 amino acids: CASSPGAADEKLFF. The DNA for the CDR3 is TGTGCCAGCAGTCCCGGGGCGGCGGATGAAAAACTGTTTTTT.

This chain joins TRBV2 and TRBJ1-1, with D possibly TRBD1 on 6 matching bases. The V gene's germline CDR1 is SNHLY and CDR2 FYNNEI. The ends were cut back, 2 bases at V and 4 bases at J, with 17 bases in the middle. The CDR3 has 16 residues. The CDR3 region is CASSEIDWGRGTEAFF. The CDR3 DNA reads TGTGCCAGCAGTGAAATAGATTGGGGCAGGGGCACTGAAGCTTTCTTT. Based on the CDR3 plus reference TRBV2 and TRBJ1-1, the full variable domain is EPEVTQTPSHQVTQMGQEVILRCVPISNHLYFYWYRQILGQKVEFLVSFYNNEISEKSEIFDDQFSVERPDGSNFTLKIRSTKLEDSAMYFCASSEIDWGRGTEAFFGQGTRLTVV.

This clone was recorded a few times. The CDR3 reads CASSEAGYEQYV. The CDR3 DNA sequence: TGCGCCAGCAGTGAGGCCGGATACGAGCAGTACGTC. The chain employs TRBV10-2 and TRBJ2-7; D call uncertain. V was cut by 2 bases and J by 4 bases, with 6 bases left in between. CDR3 length: 12 amino acids. CDR1 and CDR2 (germline): WSHSY, SAAADI.